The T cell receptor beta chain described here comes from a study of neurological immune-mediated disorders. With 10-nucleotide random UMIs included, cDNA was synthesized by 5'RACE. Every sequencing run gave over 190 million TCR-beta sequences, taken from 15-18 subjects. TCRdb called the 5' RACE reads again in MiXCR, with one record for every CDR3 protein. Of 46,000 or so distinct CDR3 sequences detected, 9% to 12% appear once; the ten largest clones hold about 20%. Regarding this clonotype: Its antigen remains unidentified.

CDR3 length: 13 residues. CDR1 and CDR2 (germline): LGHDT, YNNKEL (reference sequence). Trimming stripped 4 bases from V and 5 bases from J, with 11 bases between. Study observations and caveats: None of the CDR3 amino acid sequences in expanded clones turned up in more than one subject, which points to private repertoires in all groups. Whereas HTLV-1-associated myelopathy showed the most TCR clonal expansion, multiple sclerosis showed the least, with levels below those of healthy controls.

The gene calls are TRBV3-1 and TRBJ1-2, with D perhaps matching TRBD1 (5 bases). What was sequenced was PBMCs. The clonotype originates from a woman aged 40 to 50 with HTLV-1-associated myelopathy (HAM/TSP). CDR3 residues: CASSLIGVYGYTF. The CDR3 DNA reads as TGTGCCAGCAGCCTGATAGGGGTTTATGGCTACACCTTC.